Described below is a single T cell receptor (beta chain) sequence and its context. Trimming left V 4 bases short and J 5 bases short, with 11 bases between. This CDR3 has 14 amino acids. Germline V gives CDR1 LGHDT, CDR2 YNNKEL (reference sequence). The data belong to a study of control samples from healthy donors and cancer patients. Clones were sequenced by immunoSEQ multiplex PCR, and TCRdb holds only the in-frame ones, with some missing. The sample consists of 48,000 or so clones, about 93% of them appearing once. The sequenced sample was PBMCs. J is TRBJ1-4 and V is TRBV3-1 (or the pseudogene TRBV3-2); D gene ambiguous. The TCR originated in a woman aged 50 to 60 with head and neck cancer. In nucleotides, the CDR3 is TGTGCCAGCAGCCGCGGGCGGCAGAATGAAAAACTGTTTTTT. Translated: CASSRGRQNEKLFF.